This paragraph covers one T cell receptor (beta chain) sequence. Its specificity is unknown. At the DNA level, this CDR3 is encoded by other sequences in the same sample as well. The data were obtained in a study of shared clonotypes between healthy human individuals. Trimming took off 0 bases at V and 4 bases at J, with 17 bases between the two ends. CDR3 length: 16 residues. Germline lookup yields CDR1 SGDLS and CDR2 YYNGEE. Libraries were prepared by immunoSEQ multiplex PCR; TCRdb keeps only in-frame clonotypes and omits some of them. The sample lists some 2,000,000 clones; around 96% were seen once. Study-wide points: Sorted-subset samples were not fully sequenced, rarefaction indicated.

Naive CD8 cells lacked CD45RO and underwent positive selection for CCR7, leaving out terminally differentiated effector memory CD45RA+ cells. All participating donors were Caucasian adults from Nashville, Tennessee. V is TRBV9 and J is TRBJ2-7, with D perhaps given as TRBD1 or TRBD2 (6 bases each). The sample consisted of naive CD8+ T cells sorted from blood. The TCR was taken from a man aged 18-30 years in good health. This CDR3 reads CASSVDAGGASYEQYF. CDR3 bases: TGTGCCAGCAGCGTAGATGCCGGGGGCGCAAGTTACGAGCAGTACTTC.